Included here is one T cell receptor beta chain sequence, with context. Its target is not known. The sample comes from a study of blood T cells in healthy people across ages. General observations from the study: Comparison with aged donors showed that long-lived donors had more naive CD4+ cells and higher diversity.

Together with a sample-barcoded 5' primer, a J-beta primer mix was included in a second PCR lasting about 7 to 11 cycles. TCRdb re-analysed the 5' RACE reads in MiXCR, keeping a single row per CDR3 protein. The top ten clones hold roughly 14% of a sample with over 950,000 distinct CDR3 sequences, around two fifths of them seen once. V gave up 3 bases and J gave up 3 bases, with 11 bases separating them. CDR3 length: 13 residues. CDR1 DFQATT and CDR2 SNEGSKA come from the germline V gene (reference sequence). This receptor was obtained from a young man in good health. The sample was blood. The chain joins TRBV20-1 to TRBJ1-2; the D is unclear. CDR3 coding DNA: TGCAGTGCTAGTAGGCAAAGGGACTATGGCTACACCTTC. Its protein product is CSASRQRDYGYTF.